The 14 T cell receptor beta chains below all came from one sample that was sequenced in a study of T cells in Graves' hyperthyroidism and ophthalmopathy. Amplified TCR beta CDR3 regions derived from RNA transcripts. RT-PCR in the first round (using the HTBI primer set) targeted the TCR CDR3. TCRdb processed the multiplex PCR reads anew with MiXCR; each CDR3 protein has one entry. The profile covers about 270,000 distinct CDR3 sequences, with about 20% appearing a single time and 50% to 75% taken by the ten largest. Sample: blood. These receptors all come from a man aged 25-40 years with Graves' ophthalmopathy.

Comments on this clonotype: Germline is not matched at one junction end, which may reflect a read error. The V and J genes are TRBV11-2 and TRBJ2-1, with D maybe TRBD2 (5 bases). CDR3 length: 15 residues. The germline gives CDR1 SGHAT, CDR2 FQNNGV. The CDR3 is CASSVEGAAYNEQFF. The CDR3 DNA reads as TGTGCCAGCAGCGTAGAGGGAGCGGCCTACAATGAGCAGTTCTTC.

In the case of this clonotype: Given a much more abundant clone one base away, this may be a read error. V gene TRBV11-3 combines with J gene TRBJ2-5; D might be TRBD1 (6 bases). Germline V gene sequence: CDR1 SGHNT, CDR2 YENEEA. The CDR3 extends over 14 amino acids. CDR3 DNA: TGTGCCATCAGCGTTCAGGGGAATGGAGAGACCCAGTACTTC. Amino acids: CAISVQGNGETQYF.

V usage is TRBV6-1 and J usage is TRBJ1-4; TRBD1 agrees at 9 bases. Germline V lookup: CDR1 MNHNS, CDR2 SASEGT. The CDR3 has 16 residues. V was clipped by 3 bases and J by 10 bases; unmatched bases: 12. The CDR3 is CASSEIRTGGLVKLFF. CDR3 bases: TGTGCCAGCAGTGAGATACGCACAGGGGGCTTGGTAAAACTGTTTTTT.

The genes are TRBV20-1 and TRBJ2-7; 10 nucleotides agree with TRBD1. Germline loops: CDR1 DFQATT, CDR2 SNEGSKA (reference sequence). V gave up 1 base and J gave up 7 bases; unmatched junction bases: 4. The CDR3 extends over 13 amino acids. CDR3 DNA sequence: TGCAGTGCTAGAGGGACAGGGGGGCGAGAGCAGTACTTC. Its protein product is CSARGTGGREQYF.

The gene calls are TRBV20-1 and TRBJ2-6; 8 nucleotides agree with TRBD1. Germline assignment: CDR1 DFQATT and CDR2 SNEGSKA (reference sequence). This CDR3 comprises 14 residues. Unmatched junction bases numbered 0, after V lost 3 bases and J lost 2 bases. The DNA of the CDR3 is TGCAGTGCTAGGGACAGGGCTGGGGCCAACGTCCTGACTTTC. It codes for CSARDRAGANVLTF.

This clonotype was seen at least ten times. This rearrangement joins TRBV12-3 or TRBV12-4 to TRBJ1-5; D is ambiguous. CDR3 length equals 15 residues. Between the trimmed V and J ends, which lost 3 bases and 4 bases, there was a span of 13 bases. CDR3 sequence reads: CASSLSQAQNQPQHF. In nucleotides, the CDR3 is TGTGCCAGCAGTTTGTCTCAGGCACAAAATCAGCCCCAGCATTTT.

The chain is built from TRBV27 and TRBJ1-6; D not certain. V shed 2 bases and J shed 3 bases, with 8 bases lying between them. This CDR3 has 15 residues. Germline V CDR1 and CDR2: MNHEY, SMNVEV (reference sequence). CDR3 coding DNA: TGTGCCAGCAGTTTAGGTCCTCGCTATAATTCACCCCTCCACTTT. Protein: CASSLGPRYNSPLHF.

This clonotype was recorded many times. For the CDR3, the DNA is TGTGCCAGCAGTTTCATCGGGACTAGCGGGGTCACAGATACGCAGTATTTT. It yields the protein CASSFIGTSGVTDTQYF. The V gene is TRBV28, the J gene TRBJ2-3; 13 bases agree with TRBD2. CDR3 size: 17 residues. From germline, CDR1 is MDHEN and CDR2 SYDVKM. Trimming at V came to 3 bases and at J to 2 bases, leaving 5 bases not matched to a gene.

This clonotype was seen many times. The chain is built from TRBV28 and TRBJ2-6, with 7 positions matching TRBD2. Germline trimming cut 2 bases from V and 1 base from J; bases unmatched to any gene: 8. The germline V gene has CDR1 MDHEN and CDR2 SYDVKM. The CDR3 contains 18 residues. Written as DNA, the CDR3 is TGTGCCAGCAGTTTAACGGTCTGGGAGGGGTCTGGGGCCAACGTCCTGACTTTC. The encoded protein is CASSLTVWEGSGANVLTF.

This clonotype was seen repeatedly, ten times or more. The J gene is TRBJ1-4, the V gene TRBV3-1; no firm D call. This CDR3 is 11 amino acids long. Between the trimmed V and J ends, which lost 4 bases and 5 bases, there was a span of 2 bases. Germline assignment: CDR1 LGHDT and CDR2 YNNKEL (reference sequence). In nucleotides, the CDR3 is TGTGCCAGCAGCCGAAATGAAAAACTGTTTTTT. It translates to CASSRNEKLFF.

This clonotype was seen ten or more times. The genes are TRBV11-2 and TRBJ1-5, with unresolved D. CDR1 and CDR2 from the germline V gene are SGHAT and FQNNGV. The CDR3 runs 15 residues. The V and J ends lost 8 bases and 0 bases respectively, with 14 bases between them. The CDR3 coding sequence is TGTGCCAGCCAAATGAGGCAAAATAGCAATCAGCCCCAGCATTTT. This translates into CASQMRQNSNQPQHF.

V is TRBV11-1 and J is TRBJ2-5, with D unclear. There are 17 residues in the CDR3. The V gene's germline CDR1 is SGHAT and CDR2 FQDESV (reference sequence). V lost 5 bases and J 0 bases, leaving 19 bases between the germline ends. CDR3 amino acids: CASSQDILRPDQETQYF. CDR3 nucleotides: TGTGCCAGCAGCCAAGACATCTTGAGGCCAGACCAAGAGACCCAGTACTTC.

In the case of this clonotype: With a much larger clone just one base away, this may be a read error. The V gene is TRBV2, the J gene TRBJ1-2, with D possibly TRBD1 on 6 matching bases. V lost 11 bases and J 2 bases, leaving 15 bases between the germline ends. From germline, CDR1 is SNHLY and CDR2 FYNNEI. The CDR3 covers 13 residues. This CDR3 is CAGTGQRNYGYTF. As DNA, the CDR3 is TGTGCCGGCACGGGACAACGGAACTATGGCTACACCTTC.

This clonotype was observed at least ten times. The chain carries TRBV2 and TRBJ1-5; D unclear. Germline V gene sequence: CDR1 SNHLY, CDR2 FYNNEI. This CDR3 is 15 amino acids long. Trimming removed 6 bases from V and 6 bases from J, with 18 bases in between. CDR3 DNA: TGTGCCAGCAGCCTGACCGGGATACCCACTCAGCCCCAGCATTTT. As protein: CASSLTGIPTQPQHF.